This TCR beta chain came from a study of beta chain features in type 1 diabetes. Findings and caveats of the study: Sampled from patients, naive, central memory and Treg TCRB repertoires appeared more similar than those sampled from healthy donors. VDJ junctions from patients with type 1 diabetes contained fewer insertions and more deletions. For Type 1 diabetes patients, all four CD4+ subsets carried TCRB CDR3s that were moderately but significantly shorter. Patients and controls would be equally affected if PCR favored shorter templates.

Central memory, naive, regulatory and stem cell-like memory CD4+ cells were sorted by CD45RO/CCR7/CD25/CD127/CD95/CD27. The investigators reverse transcribed all of the isolated RNA, so they sequenced expressed TCRB transcripts. The repertoire was sequenced with immunoSEQ multiplex PCR; TCRdb's copy has only in-frame clones and lacks some. Of 640,000 or so clones detected, around an eighth appear once; the ten largest clones hold about 0.02%. As regards this clone: Its specificity is unknown.

CDR3 size: 15 residues. Trimming shortened V by 3 bases and J by 0 bases, and 11 bases separated the two germline ends. Germline V lookup: CDR1 SGHRS, CDR2 YFSETQ. J is TRBJ2-3 and V is TRBV5-1; D might be TRBD2 (5 bases). This TCR was recovered from a man younger than 35 with type 1 diabetes. The sequencing sample was made of naive CD4+ T cells from blood. CDR3 region: CASSSDFTSTDTQYF. CDR3 in DNA: TGCGCCAGCAGCTCGGACTTTACTAGCACAGATACGCAGTATTTT.